This T cell receptor beta chain was retrieved from a study of response to subunit inactivated influenza vaccine listed by TCRdb under 2018. At the level of the whole study: Deep quantitative T cell receptor repertoire profiling was used in the study to track responses to a trivalent subunit inactivated influenza vaccine. Points the paper makes about the study in general: According to the authors, only a limited number of new T cells may be recruited by each seasonal influenza vaccination.

V is clipped by 0 bases and J by 2 bases, and the sequence between their germline boundaries is 14 bases long. The CDR3 spans 17 residues, from the cysteine through the phenylalanine. Only the CDR3 region is kept as DNA, spanning 51 bases read in frame from base 1. In the germline V gene, CDR1 corresponds to MNHEY and CDR2 to SVGAGI. The receptor library was made with RT-PCR. This sample was sequenced with an Illumina HiSeq 2500. TCRdb passed the public sequencing reads through fastp at Q25 and MiXCR, retaining productive beta sequences. Rows are combined by CDR3 protein, so each entry shows the most common genes and DNA. The sample includes fewer than 700,000 distinct CDR3 sequences, with about an eighth observed a single time. Around 12% of the sample belongs to the ten largest clones. As concerns this clonotype: It lacks a known antigen. Nothing much larger sits one base from this clone, and base qualities are not available.

The time point label corresponds to: 45 days after influenza vaccine administration. The V and J genes are TRBV6-5 and TRBJ1-5; no D segment can be confidently identified. This sequence originates from a man aged 45-65 years who received an inactivated influenza vaccine. Donor details come from another sample of the same person, matched by shared clones. This material consisted of PBMCs from blood, taken 45 days after vaccination. Here the CDR3 is given as CASSYSISIGGNQPQHF. DNA sequence: TGTGCCAGCAGTTACTCGATTTCAATCGGGGGCAATCAGCCCCAGCATTTT.